This TCR beta chain was captured by sequencing in a study of cytotoxic CD8 clonotypes in ibrutinib-treated CLL listed by TCRdb under 2021. With regard to the full study: In this cohort, approximately 14 patients were treatment-naive and approximately ten were relapsed/refractory, while 17 to 18 had unmutated IGHV. Cryopreserved peripheral blood mononuclear cells were collected before treatment, at response, and at either disease progression or sustained remission. Every remission and progressive disease sample was obtained while ibrutinib was still being received by the patients. The response samples were drawn at a median of approximately 12 months into treatment, with a range of about 6 to 36 months. Of the 90 or so participants in the trial, about two dozen had longitudinal samples available. Partial responses were observed in approximately 24 patients and complete responses in 2; after a median follow-up of 68 months, remission was maintained in about 15 patients and progression was observed in approximately 12. Samples averaged about 260,000 productive templates and about 94,000 productive rearrangements.

The study at large found these results: Baseline clonality exceeded that of age-matched healthy donors and correlated strongly with circulating CD8+ T-cell counts. Clonality rose at ibrutinib response, remained stable during sustained remission, and dropped back toward baseline at progression. Sustained-remission and progressing patients did not have matched sampling times, and lymph node repertoires were not examined. Public clonotypes were rare and either contracted or stayed stable during treatment, and the rise in clonality at ibrutinib response reflected the expansion of private clonotypes.

Turning to this clone: It lacks a known antigen. It has no much larger one-base neighbor in the sample; base qualities were not kept.

On a MiSeq, deep resolution sequencing aimed for a depth between 1 in 1 million and 1 in 200,000 T cells, with each clonotype covered around 10x on average. The immunoSEQ hsTCRB Kit was used to generate TCR beta libraries. The study's own analysis went as follows. Data were analyzed with ImmunoSEQ Data Assistant and ImmunoSEQ Analyzer, with V, D and J genes assigned per IMGT definitions. Clonality, which ranges from 0 to 1, was calculated as one minus the normalized Shannon entropy of productive rearrangement frequencies. Only overrepresented clonotypes making up at least 0.05% of each patient's repertoire were included in the public clonotype analysis. Repertoires from some twelve age-matched healthy donors in immuneACCESS were used as clonality controls. TCRdb obtained this table from immuneACCESS and retained in-frame rearrangements with V and J assigned. These tables miss some clones; where compared with another copy, unresolved V genes account for less than half of the shortfall, and the remainder is unexplained. V and J calls and clone size are given by that table; D and trimming were obtained from the DNA. Here the sample has more than 50,000 clones; roughly 50% occur a single time. The ten largest clonotypes hold about 14% of the sample.

In light of the paper, this sample's time point label describes: eleven to twelve months on ibrutinib. About 2 micrograms of genomic DNA were extracted from cryopreserved PBMCs for TCR beta library preparation. High-throughput TCR beta sequencing was performed on longitudinal blood samples from CLL patients receiving ibrutinib monotherapy. The patients took part in an open-label, single-center phase 2 trial of ibrutinib monotherapy. The sequenced sample was PBMCs, obtained after 12 months of ibrutinib treatment. This receptor was obtained from a human donor with chronic lymphocytic leukemia.

This receptor carries the CDR3 CAWSRATGAQPQHF. The bases are TGTGCCTGGAGCCGGGCGACAGGGGCTCAGCCCCAGCATTTT. In this chain, TRBV30 is recombined with TRBJ1-5, with TRBD1 matching 8 junction bases. Trimming leaves V shorter by 3 bases and J shorter by 6 bases, with the junction holding 7 bases beyond the gene matches. Spanning cysteine to phenylalanine, the CDR3 consists of 14 amino acids. Only the CDR3 DNA is retained, 42 bases long and in frame from the first base. The germline V gene (reference sequence) sets CDR1 to GTSNPN and CDR2 to SVGIG.